This T cell receptor (beta chain) stems from a study of shared clonotypes between healthy human individuals. The V end was cut by 6 bases, the J end by 4 bases, with 9 bases between. The CDR3 has 13 residues. In germline, CDR1 is SGHTA, CDR2 FQGTGA. The assay was immunoSEQ multiplex PCR, and TCRdb's table has in-frame clones only and misses some. The data show approximately 1.5 million clones, roughly 98% seen once. The CD4+ fraction was divided into a CD45RA+ naive subset and a CD45RA-negative memory subset. Sequencing was performed on naive CD4+ T cells sorted from blood. Subset in this sample: CD45RA+ positively selected. The source of this sequence is a young man in good health. The rearrangement links TRBV7-3 to TRBJ2-2; D gene unclear. The CDR3, as DNA: TGTGCCAGCAGTCAAACAGCCACCGGGGAGCTGTTTTTT. This codes for CASSQTATGELFF.